The present T cell receptor (beta chain) was sequenced within a study of blood T cell repertoires in COVID-19. The CDR3 length is 14 residues. V was shortened by 2 bases and J by 6 bases, with 12 bases between the two germline ends. The germline gives CDR1 SGDLS, CDR2 YYNGEE. The Seattle patients, enrolled during active infection, were followed longitudinally. How the authors handled the data: Cell counts per sample came from amplifying reference gene primers. TCRdb's copy holds only in-frame clones and misses some; the assay was immunoSEQ multiplex PCR. V and J calls and clone size are given by that table; D and trimming were obtained from the DNA. The table records about 130,000 clones, 85% to 90% of them present only once.

The chain has TRBV9 and TRBJ2-1; D is ambiguous. Sequencing was done on a sample of peripheral blood. This clonotype was obtained from an elderly woman with COVID-19, enrolled during active disease. CDR3 DNA: TGTGCCAGCAGCGTGGGCCTCCCGCCCAATGAGCAGTTCTTC. It encodes CASSVGLPPNEQFF.